In this sample, the clone carrying this T cell receptor (beta chain) turned up many times. Its antigen is still unknown. This specimen belongs to a study of breast tumors, draining lymph nodes, adjacent tissues. Study-wide results and caveats: Luminal-like breast cancer showed significantly greater tumor-nontumor repertoire similarity than basal-like breast cancer did. Tumor TCR diversity was below lymph nodes but above nontumor tissue. Most tumor T cells seemingly derive from lymph node, then expand in tumor.

The CDR3 loop spans 11 amino acids. The V end lost 6 bases, the J end lost 3 bases, and 6 bases lay between the germline ends. The germline CDR1 and CDR2 sequences are SGHDN and FVKESK. MiXCR was run by TCRdb on the multiplex PCR reads, yielding one entry per CDR3 protein. In the table there are some 150,000 distinct CDR3 sequences, more than 25% of which are singletons. Axillary draining lymph nodes of breast cancer patients supplied the node samples. The V call is TRBV14, the J call TRBJ2-7; D is undetermined. Material for sequencing was axillary lymph node tissue. This receptor was taken from a female donor with breast cancer. Some clones in this sample may be carry-over from other donors' samples. CDR3 nucleotides: TGTGCCAGCAGTCAACACTACGAGCAGTACTTC. Translation: CASSQHYEQYF.